This TCR beta chain is from a study of blood T cell repertoires in COVID-19. V lost 4 bases, J lost 4 bases, and 14 bases lay in between. Germline V gene data show CDR1 as SGHTA and CDR2 as FQGNSA. CDR3 length: 15 amino acids. As originally analysed: Cell counts per sample came from amplifying reference gene primers. The repertoire was sequenced with immunoSEQ multiplex PCR; TCRdb's copy has only in-frame clones and lacks some. From that table come the V and J calls and clone size; the DNA was used to work out D and trimming. The sample consists of a few hundred thousand clones, 86% of them appearing once.

The chain links TRBV7-2 to TRBJ1-5, with D possibly matching TRBD1 (6 bases). The receptor comes from a woman between 45 and 60 years old with acute or convalescent COVID-19. The material sequenced was peripheral blood. The CDR3 nucleotides read TGTGCCAGCAGCTCCTCAGGGGTGGTGAATCAGCCCCAGCATTTT. As protein: CASSSSGVVNQPQHF.